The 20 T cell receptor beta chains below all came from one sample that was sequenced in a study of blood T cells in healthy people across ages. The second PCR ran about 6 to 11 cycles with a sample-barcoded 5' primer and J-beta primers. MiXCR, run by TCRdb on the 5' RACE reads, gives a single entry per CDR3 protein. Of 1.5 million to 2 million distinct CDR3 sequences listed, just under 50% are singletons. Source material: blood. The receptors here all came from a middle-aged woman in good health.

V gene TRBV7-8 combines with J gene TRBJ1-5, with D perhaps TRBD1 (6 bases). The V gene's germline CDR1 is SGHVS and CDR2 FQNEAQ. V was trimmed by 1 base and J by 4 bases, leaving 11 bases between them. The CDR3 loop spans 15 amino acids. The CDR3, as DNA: TGTGCCAGCAGCTTAGGAGTGGGGGCGAATCAGCCCCAGCATTTT. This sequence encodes CASSLGVGANQPQHF. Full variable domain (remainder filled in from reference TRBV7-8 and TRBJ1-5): GAGVSQSPRYKVAKRGQDVALRCDPISGHVSLFWYQQALGQGPEFLTYFQNEAQLDKSGLPSDRFFAERPEGSVSTLKIQRTQQEDSAVYLCASSLGVGANQPQHFGDGTRLSIL.

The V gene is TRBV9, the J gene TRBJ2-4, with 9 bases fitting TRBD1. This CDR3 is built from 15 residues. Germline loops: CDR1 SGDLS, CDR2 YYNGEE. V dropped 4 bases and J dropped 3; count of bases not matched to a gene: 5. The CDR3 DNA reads TGTGCCAGCAGCAGACAGGGGGAGAGCAAAAACATTCAGTACTTC. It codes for CASSRQGESKNIQYF.

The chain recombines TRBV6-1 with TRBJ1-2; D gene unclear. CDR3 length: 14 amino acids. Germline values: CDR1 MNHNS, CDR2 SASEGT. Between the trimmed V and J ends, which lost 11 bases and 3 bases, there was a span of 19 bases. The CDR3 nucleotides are TGTGCCGTCGCGCAGGTTGGCACCTACTATGGCTACACCTTC. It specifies CAVAQVGTYYGYTF.

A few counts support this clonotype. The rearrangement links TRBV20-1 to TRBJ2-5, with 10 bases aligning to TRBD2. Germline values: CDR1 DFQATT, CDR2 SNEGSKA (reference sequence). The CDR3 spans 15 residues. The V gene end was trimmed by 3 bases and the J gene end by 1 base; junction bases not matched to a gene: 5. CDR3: CSASGLAGVQETQYF. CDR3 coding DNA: TGCAGTGCTAGTGGGCTAGCGGGGGTCCAAGAGACCCAGTACTTC.

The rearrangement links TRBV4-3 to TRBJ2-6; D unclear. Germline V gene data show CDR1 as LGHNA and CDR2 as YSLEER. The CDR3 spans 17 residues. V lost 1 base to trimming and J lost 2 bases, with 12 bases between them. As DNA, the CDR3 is TGCGCCAGCAGCCAAGGATGGGGATCCACTGGGGCCAACGTCCTGACTTTC. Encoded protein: CASSQGWGSTGANVLTF.

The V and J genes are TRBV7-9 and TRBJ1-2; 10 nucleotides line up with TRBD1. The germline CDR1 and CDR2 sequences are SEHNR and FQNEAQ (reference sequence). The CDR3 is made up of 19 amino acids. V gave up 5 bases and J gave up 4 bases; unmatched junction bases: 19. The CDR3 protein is CASSRLKTGGLISPYGYTF. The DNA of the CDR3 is TGTGCCAGCAGCCGCCTTAAGACAGGGGGCTTAATATCCCCCTATGGCTACACCTTC.

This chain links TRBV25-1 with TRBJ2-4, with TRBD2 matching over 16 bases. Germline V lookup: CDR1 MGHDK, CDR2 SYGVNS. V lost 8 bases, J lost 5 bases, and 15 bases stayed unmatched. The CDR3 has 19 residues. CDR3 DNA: TGTGCCAGCCTGACAGGGAAACAGGGACTAGCGGGGGGGGAAAACATTCAGTACTTC. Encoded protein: CASLTGKQGLAGGENIQYF.

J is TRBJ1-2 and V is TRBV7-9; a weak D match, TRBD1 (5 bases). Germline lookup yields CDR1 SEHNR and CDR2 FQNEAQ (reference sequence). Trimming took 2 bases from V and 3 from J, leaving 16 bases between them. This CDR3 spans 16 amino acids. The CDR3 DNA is TGTGCCAGCAGCTTATCAGCGGAGGGGATGGACTATGGCTACACCTTC. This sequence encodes CASSLSAEGMDYGYTF. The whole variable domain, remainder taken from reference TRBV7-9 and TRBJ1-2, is DTGVSQNPRHKITKRGQNVTFRCDPISEHNRLYWYRQTLGQGPEFLTYFQNEAQLEKSRLLSDRFSAERPKGSFSTLEIQRTEQGDSAMYLCASSLSAEGMDYGYTFGSGTRLTVV.

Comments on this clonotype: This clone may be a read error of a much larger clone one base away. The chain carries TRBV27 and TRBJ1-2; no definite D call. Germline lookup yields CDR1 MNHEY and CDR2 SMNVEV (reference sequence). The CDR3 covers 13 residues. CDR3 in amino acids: CTSSPLRDYGYTF. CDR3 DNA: TGTACCAGCAGTCCCCTTAGGGACTATGGCTACACCTTC.

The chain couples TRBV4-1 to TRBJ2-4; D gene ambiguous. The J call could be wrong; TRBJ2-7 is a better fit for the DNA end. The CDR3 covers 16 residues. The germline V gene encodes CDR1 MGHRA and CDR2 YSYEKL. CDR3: CASSQEIGVSTYEQYF. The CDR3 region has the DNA TGCGCCAGCAGCCAAGAAATAGGAGTTTCCACCTACGAGCAGTACTTC.

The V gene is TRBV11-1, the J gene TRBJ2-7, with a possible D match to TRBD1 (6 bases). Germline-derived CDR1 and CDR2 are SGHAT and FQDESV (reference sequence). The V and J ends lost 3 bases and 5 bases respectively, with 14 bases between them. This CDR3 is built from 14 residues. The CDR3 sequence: CASSLGTNSDEQYF. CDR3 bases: TGTGCCAGCAGCTTGGGGACAAATTCCGACGAGCAGTACTTC.

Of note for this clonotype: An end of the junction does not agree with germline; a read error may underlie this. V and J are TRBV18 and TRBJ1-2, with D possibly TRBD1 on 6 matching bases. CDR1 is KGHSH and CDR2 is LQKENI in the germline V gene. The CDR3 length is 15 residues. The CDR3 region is CASSPGGGQSYGYNF. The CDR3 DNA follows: TGTGCCAGCTCACCCGGAGGGGGGCAAAGCTATGGCTACAACTTC.

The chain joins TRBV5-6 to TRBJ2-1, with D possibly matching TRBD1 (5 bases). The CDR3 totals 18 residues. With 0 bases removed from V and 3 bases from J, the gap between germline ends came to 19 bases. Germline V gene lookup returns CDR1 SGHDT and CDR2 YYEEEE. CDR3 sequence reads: CASSLGWLQGSVYNEQFF. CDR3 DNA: TGTGCCAGCAGCTTGGGGTGGTTGCAGGGTTCGGTCTACAATGAGCAGTTCTTC. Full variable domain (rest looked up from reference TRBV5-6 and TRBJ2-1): DAGVTQSPTHLIKTRGQQVTLRCSPKSGHDTVSWYQQALGQGPQFIFQYYEEEERQRGNFPDRFSGHQFPNYSSELNVNALLLGDSALYLCASSLGWLQGSVYNEQFFGPGTRLTVL.

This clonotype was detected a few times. The CDR3 DNA is TGCAGTGCTCCGGACCTTTACAATGAGCAGTTCTTC. It yields the protein CSAPDLYNEQFF. J is TRBJ2-1 and V is TRBV20-1; D is unclear. From germline, CDR1 is DFQATT and CDR2 SNEGSKA (reference sequence). The CDR3 has 12 amino acids. The V gene lost 5 bases and the J gene lost 4 bases, with 9 bases spanning the gap.

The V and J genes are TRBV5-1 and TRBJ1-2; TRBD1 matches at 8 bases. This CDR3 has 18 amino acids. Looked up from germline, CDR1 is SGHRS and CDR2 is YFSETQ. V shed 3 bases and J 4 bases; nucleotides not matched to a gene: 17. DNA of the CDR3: TGCGCCAGCAGCTCAATCCCCACAGCGACAGGGGACCTCTATGGCTACACCTTC. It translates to CASSSIPTATGDLYGYTF.

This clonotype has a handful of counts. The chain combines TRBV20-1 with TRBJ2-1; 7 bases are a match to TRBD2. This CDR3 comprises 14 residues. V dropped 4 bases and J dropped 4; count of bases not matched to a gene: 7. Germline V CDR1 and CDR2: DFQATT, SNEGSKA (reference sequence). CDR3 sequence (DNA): TGCAGTGCTACCAGCGGGGCACTATACAATGAGCAGTTCTTC. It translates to CSATSGALYNEQFF.

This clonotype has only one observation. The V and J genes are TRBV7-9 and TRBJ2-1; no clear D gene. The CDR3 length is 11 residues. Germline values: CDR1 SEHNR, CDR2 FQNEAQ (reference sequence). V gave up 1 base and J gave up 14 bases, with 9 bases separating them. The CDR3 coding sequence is TGTGCCAGCAGCTTAGAGGCAGTAGAGTTCTTC. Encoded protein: CASSLEAVEFF.

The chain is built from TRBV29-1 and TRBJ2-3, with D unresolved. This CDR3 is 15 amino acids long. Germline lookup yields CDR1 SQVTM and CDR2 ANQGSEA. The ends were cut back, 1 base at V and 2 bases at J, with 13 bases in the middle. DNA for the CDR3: TGCAGCGTTGAAGCCACCAGTCCCAACACAGATACGCAGTATTTT. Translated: CSVEATSPNTDTQYF.

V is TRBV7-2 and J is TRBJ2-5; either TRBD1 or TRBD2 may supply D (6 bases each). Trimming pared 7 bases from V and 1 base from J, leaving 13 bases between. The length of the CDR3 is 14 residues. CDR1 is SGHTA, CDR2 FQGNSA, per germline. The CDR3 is CASTPRGAQETQYF. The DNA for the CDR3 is TGTGCCAGCACCCCAAGGGGGGCCCAAGAGACCCAGTACTTC. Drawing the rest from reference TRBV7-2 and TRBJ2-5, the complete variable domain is GAGVSQSPSNKVTEKGKDVELRCDPISGHTALYWYRQSLGQGLEFLIYFQGNSAPDKSGLPSDRFSAERTGGSVSTLTIQRTQQEDSAVYLCASTPRGAQETQYFGPGTRLLVL.

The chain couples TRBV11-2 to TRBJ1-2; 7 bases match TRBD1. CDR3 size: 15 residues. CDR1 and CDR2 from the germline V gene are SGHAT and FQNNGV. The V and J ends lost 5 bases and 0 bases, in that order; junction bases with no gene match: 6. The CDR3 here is CASSADRAPNYGYTF. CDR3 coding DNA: TGTGCCAGCAGCGCAGACAGGGCACCTAACTATGGCTACACCTTC.